The entry that follows covers one T cell receptor (beta chain) sequence. TCRdb's table, derived via immunoSEQ multiplex PCR, lists solely in-frame clones and lacks some. Found here are tens of thousands of clones, roughly 73% of them singletons; the top ten hold 8% to 13%. Following autologous stem cell transplantation, relapse occurred in every patient, and exposure to brentuximab vedotin varied. These data are taken from a study of PD-1 blockade in classical Hodgkin lymphoma. The origin of this receptor is a human donor with classical Hodgkin lymphoma. The sample in question was peripheral blood mononuclear cells (PBMCs), obtained at baseline.

CDR3 in DNA: TGTGCCAGCAGTGGGACTTTTGACACAGATACGCAGTATTTT. Translating it yields CASSGTFDTDTQYF. The chain is built from TRBV28 and TRBJ2-3, with a possible D match to TRBD2 (6 bases). Germline lookup yields CDR1 MDHEN and CDR2 SYDVKM. The V and J ends lost 5 bases and 2 bases respectively, with 11 bases between them. This CDR3 is built from 14 residues.